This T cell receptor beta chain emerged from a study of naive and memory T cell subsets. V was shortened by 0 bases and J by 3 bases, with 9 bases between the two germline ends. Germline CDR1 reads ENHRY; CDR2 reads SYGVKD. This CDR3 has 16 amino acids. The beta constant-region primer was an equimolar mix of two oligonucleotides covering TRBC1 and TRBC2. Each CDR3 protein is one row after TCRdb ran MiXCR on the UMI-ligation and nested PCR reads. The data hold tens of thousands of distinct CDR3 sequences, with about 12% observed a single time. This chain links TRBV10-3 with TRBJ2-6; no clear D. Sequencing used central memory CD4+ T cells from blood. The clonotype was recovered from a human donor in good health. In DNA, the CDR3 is TGTGCCATCAGTGAGTCTTGGGGTAATGGGGCCAACGTCCTGACTTTC. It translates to CAISESWGNGANVLTF.